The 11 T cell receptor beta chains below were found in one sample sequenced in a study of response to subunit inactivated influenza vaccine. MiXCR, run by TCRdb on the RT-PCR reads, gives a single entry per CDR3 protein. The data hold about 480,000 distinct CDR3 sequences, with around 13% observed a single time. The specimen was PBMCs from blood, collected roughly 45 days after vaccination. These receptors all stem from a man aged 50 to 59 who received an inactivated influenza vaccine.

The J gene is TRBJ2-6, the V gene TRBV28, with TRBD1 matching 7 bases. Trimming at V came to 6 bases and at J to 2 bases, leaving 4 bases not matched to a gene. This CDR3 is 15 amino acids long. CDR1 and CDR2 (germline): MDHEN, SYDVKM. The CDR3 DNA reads TGTGCCAGCAGCATCGACAGGGCTGGGGCCAACGTCCTGACTTTC. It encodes CASSIDRAGANVLTF.

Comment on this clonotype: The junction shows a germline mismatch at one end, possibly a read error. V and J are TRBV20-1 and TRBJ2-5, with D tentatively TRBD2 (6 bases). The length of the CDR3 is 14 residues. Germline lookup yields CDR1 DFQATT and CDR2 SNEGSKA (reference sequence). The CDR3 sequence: CSPLGGQGQGTQYF. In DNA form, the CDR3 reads TGCAGTCCTCTGGGAGGACAAGGGCAAGGGACCCAGTACTTC.

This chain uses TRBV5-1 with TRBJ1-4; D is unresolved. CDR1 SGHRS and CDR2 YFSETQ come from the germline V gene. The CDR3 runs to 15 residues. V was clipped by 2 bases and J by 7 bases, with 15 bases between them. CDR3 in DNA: TGCGCCAGCAGCTTCCGAAGCGGAGTCGGTGAAAAACTGTTTTTT. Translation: CASSFRSGVGEKLFF.

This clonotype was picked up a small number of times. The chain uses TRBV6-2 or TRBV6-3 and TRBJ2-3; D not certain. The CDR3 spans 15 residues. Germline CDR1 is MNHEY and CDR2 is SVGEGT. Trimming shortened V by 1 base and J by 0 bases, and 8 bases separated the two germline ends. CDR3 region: CASSYWGGSTDTQYF. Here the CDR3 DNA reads TGTGCCAGCAGTTACTGGGGTGGAAGCACAGATACGCAGTATTTT.

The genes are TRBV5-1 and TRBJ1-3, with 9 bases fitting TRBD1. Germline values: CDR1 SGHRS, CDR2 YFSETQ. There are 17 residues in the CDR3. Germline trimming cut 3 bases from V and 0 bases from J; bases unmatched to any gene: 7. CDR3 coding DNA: TGCGCCAGCAGCTGGGGACAGGGACTAAGCTCTGGAAACACCATATATTTT. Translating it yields CASSWGQGLSSGNTIYF.

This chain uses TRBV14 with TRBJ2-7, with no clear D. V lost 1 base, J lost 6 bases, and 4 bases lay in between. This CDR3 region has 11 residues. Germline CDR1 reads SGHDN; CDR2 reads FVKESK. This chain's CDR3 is CASSQGPEQYF. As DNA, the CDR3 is TGTGCCAGCAGCCAAGGTCCCGAGCAGTACTTC.

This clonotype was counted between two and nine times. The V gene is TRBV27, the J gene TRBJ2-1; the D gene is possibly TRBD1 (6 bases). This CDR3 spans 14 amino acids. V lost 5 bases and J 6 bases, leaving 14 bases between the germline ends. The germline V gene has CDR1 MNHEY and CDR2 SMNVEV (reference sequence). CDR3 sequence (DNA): TGTGCCAGCAGTCAAGGGGGACCAGGCAATGAGCAGTTCTTC. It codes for CASSQGGPGNEQFF.

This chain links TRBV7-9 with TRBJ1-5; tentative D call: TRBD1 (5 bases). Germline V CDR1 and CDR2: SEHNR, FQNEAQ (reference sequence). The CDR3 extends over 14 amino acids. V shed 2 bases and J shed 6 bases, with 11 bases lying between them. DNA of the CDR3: TGTGCCAGCAGCTTATCAGGGAACGGTCAGCCCCAGCATTTT. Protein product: CASSLSGNGQPQHF.

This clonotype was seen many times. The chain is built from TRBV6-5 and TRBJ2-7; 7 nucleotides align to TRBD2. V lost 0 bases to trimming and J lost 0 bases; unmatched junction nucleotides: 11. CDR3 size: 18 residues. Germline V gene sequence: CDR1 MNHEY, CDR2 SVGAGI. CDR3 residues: CASSYSIPLADFSYEQYF. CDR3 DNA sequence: TGTGCCAGCAGTTACTCGATTCCCCTAGCGGACTTCTCCTACGAGCAGTACTTC.

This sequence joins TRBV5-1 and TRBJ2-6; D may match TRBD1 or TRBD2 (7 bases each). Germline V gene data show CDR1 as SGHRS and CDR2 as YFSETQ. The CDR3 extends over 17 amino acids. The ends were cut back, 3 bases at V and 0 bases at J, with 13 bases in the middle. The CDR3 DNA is TGCGCCAGCAGCTGGGAGGGGGCCCACTCTGGGGCCAACGTCCTGACTTTC. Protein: CASSWEGAHSGANVLTF. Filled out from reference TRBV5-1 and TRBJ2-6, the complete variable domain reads KAGVTQTPRYLIKTRGQQVTLSCSPISGHRSVSWYQQTPGQGLQFLFEYFSETQRNKGNFPGRFSGRQFSNSRSEMNVSTLELGDSALYLCASSWEGAHSGANVLTFGAGSRLTVL.

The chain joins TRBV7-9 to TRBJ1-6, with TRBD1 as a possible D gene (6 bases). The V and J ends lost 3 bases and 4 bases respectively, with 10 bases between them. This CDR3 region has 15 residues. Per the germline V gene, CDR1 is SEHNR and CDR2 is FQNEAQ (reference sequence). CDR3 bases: TGTGCCAGCAGCTTGTCGACAGGATATAATTCACCCCTCCACTTT. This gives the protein CASSLSTGYNSPLHF.